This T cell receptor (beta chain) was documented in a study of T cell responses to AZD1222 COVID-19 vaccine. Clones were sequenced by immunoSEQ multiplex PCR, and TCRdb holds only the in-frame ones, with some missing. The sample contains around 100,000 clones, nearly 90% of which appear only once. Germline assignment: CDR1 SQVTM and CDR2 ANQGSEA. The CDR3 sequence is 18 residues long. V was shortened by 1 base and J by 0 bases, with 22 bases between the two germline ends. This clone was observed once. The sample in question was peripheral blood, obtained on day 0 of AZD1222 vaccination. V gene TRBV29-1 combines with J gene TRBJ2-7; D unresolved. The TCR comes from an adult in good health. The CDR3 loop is CSVEGAWSRFISSYEQYF. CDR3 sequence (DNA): TGCAGCGTTGAAGGAGCCTGGTCGCGATTCATAAGCTCCTACGAGCAGTACTTC.